This T cell receptor (beta chain) stems from a study of T cells in Graves' hyperthyroidism and ophthalmopathy. Uncontrolled infections, other autoimmune diseases, pregnancy or lactation led to exclusion of patients. This clonotype was counted many times. The CDR3 runs 14 residues. Germline CDR1 reads SGHAT; CDR2 reads FQNNGV. V shed 2 bases, J shed 4 bases, and the junction held 3 bases outside the gene matches. Amplification targeted TCR beta CDR3 regions from RNA transcripts. HTBI primers were employed in a first-round RT-PCR of the TCR CDR3. TCRdb re-called the multiplex PCR reads with MiXCR, one entry per CDR3 protein. The sample carries about 200,000 distinct CDR3 sequences, 15% to 20% recorded once.

The TCR sequence derives from a man in his fifties or sixties with Graves' hyperthyroidism. The chain joins TRBV11-2 to TRBJ2-3, with 7 bases that match TRBD1. Input material: blood. CDR3 DNA sequence: TGTGCCAGCAGCTTACCGGGACAGTCAGATACGCAGTATTTT. Translating gives CASSLPGQSDTQYF.